The 20 T cell receptor beta chains below all came from one sample that was sequenced in a study of T cell responses to AZD1222 COVID-19 vaccine. The data were produced by immunoSEQ multiplex PCR, yet TCRdb's version contains in-frame clones alone and is incomplete. The table has roughly 99,000 clones, 89% seen once. Sample: peripheral blood, taken on day 0 of AZD1222 vaccination. The source is an adult in good health.

This clone was counted once. The V call is TRBV18, the J call TRBJ1-6; D remains ambiguous. The germline V gene has CDR1 KGHSH and CDR2 LQKENI. The CDR3 is made up of 14 amino acids. With 6 bases removed from V and 6 bases from J, the gap between germline ends came to 12 bases. This CDR3 is CASSREVINSPLHF. In DNA, the CDR3 is TGTGCCAGCTCCCGGGAGGTGATTAATTCACCCCTCCACTTT.

The V and J genes are TRBV27 and TRBJ1-1, with 9 nucleotides matching TRBD1. The CDR3 is made up of 17 amino acids. CDR1 and CDR2 (germline): MNHEY, SMNVEV (reference sequence). V lost 5 bases to trimming and J lost 0 bases; unmatched junction nucleotides: 10. CDR3 bases: TGTGCCAGCAGTCCCTACCGACAGGGGGGTATGAACACTGAAGCTTTCTTT. Its protein product is CASSPYRQGGMNTEAFF.

This clone was picked up one time. CDR3 bases: TGTGCCAGCAGGGCTAGCGGGCATTACACAGATACGCAGTATTTT. It is translated as CASRASGHYTDTQYF. The chain is built from TRBV9 and TRBJ2-3, with 8 bases aligning to TRBD2. With 5 bases clipped from V and 2 bases from J, the junction kept 7 bases outside the gene matches. Germline V CDR1 and CDR2: SGDLS, YYNGEE. CDR3 length: 15 amino acids.

The chain uses TRBV24-1 and TRBJ2-1; 7 bases are shared with TRBD2. Germline CDR1 and CDR2: KGHDR and SFDVKD. The CDR3 consists of 15 residues. V gave up 9 bases and J gave up 6 bases; unmatched junction bases: 13. The CDR3 DNA follows: TGTGCCACCCGGTCAACGGGGAGGGCCGTCAATGAGCAGTTCTTC. Translation gives CATRSTGRAVNEQFF.

The chain couples TRBV30 to TRBJ1-2; 9 bases line up with TRBD1. Germline V gene lookup returns CDR1 GTSNPN and CDR2 SVGIG (reference sequence). The CDR3 contains 14 residues. V was pared by 0 bases and J by 7 bases, with 6 bases of the junction left unmatched. The CDR3 loop reads CAWSVLTGGGGYTF. The DNA for the CDR3 is TGTGCCTGGAGTGTACTTACAGGGGGCGGTGGCTACACCTTC.

Turning to this clone: Additional DNA sequences in this sample encode the identical CDR3. V and J are TRBV6-5 and TRBJ1-5, with 7 bases that match TRBD1. J gave up 4 bases and V 6 bases, and 6 bases lay outside the gene matches. The length of the CDR3 is 14 residues. Germline CDR1 reads MNHEY; CDR2 reads SVGAGI. The CDR3 region is CASRQTGRNQPQHF. CDR3 sequence (DNA): TGTGCCAGCAGGCAGACAGGGAGGAATCAGCCCCAGCATTTT.

The chain employs TRBV30 and TRBJ2-2, with TRBD1 identical over 7 bases. In germline, CDR1 is GTSNPN, CDR2 SVGIG (reference sequence). The V gene end was trimmed by 3 bases and the J gene end by 1 base; junction bases not matched to a gene: 2. This CDR3 comprises 14 residues. The CDR3 protein is CAWRRQGNTGELFF. CDR3 DNA: TGTGCCTGGAGACGACAGGGGAACACCGGGGAGCTGTTTTTT. Complete variable domain (other parts from reference TRBV30 and TRBJ2-2): SQTIHQWPATLVQPVGSPLSLECTVEGTSNPNLYWYRQAAGRGLQLLFYSVGIGQISSEVPQNLSASRPQDRQFILSSKKLLLSDSGFYLCAWRRQGNTGELFFGEGSRLTVL.

The chain carries TRBV30 and TRBJ2-3, with a weak D call TRBD1 (6 bases). CDR1 and CDR2 (germline): GTSNPN, SVGIG (reference sequence). The CDR3 has 13 amino acids. The V gene lost 3 bases and the J gene lost 4 bases, with 11 bases spanning the gap. Written as DNA, the CDR3 is TGTGCCTGGAGGCGGACAGCCTCAGATACGCAGTATTTT. Translated: CAWRRTASDTQYF.

This clone was detected once. V usage is TRBV9 and J usage is TRBJ2-7; the match to TRBD1 covers 11 bases. Germline CDR1 reads SGDLS; CDR2 reads YYNGEE. With 4 bases clipped from V and 9 bases from J, the junction kept 9 bases outside the gene matches. The length of the CDR3 is 14 residues. Written as DNA, the CDR3 is TGTGCCAGCAGCACCGGACAGGGGGCTGCGGGGCAGTACTTC. Its translation: CASSTGQGAAGQYF. Full variable domain (missing parts from reference TRBV9 and TRBJ2-7): DSGVTQTPKHLITATGQRVTLRCSPRSGDLSVYWYQQSLDQGLQFLIQYYNGEERAKGNILERFSAQQFPDLHSELNLSSLELGDSALYFCASSTGQGAAGQYFGPGTRLTVT.

The rearrangement joins TRBV28 to TRBJ1-2; D not resolved. The CDR3 sequence is 14 residues long. V was trimmed by 6 bases and J by 4 bases, leaving 15 bases between them. Per germline, CDR1 MDHEN and CDR2 SYDVKM. This chain's CDR3 is CASSSTGRGYGYTF. As DNA, the CDR3 is TGTGCCAGCAGCTCAACCGGGCGGGGCTATGGCTACACCTTC.

V and J are TRBV11-2 and TRBJ2-1; D uncertain. Trimming left V 5 bases short and J 8 bases short, with 16 bases between. CDR1 SGHAT and CDR2 FQNNGV come from the germline V gene. This CDR3 is built from 14 residues. The CDR3 sequence is CASSLLVTGYEQFF. In DNA, the CDR3 is TGTGCCAGCAGCCTCCTGGTTACCGGATATGAGCAGTTCTTC.

The chain is built from TRBV18 and TRBJ2-7, with 7 bases lining up with TRBD2. The J segment lost 7 bases and the V segment lost 0 bases, leaving 6 bases of the junction unmatched. This CDR3 comprises 14 residues. CDR1 and CDR2 (germline): KGHSH, LQKENI. CDR3 region: CASSPPSGTKEQYF. The CDR3 DNA reads TGTGCCAGCTCACCACCCAGCGGGACCAAGGAGCAGTACTTC.

The rearrangement uses TRBV5-8 and TRBJ2-7; TRBD1 matches 9 bases. Germline V lookup: CDR1 SGHTS, CDR2 YDEGEE. V shed 4 bases, J shed 8 bases, and the junction held 10 bases outside the gene matches. This CDR3 contains 14 residues. The CDR3: CASSIGTGRAQQYF. DNA of the CDR3: TGTGCCAGCAGCATCGGGACAGGGCGTGCTCAGCAGTACTTC.

This rearrangement joins TRBV19 to TRBJ2-1; 10 nucleotides match TRBD2. The V segment lost 7 bases and the J segment 4 bases; nucleotides outside the gene matches: 10. Germline CDR1 and CDR2: LNHDA and SQIVND (reference sequence). CDR3 length: 16 amino acids. Written as DNA, the CDR3 is TGTGCCAGTACCCCCATGCTGACTAGCGGGTACAATGAGCAGTTCTTC. It is translated as CASTPMLTSGYNEQFF.

This clone was found once. The J gene is TRBJ1-2, the V gene TRBV30; D gene uncertain. The V gene lost 4 bases and the J gene lost 6 bases, with 9 bases spanning the gap. From germline, CDR1 is GTSNPN and CDR2 SVGIG (reference sequence). This CDR3 is built from 11 residues. CDR3 sequence reads: CAWTTPHGYTF. CDR3 in DNA: TGTGCCTGGACCACCCCCCATGGCTACACCTTC.

This clone has only a few counts. This rearrangement joins TRBV3-1 (or the pseudogene TRBV3-2) to TRBJ1-6, with no clear D. V lost 1 base and J lost 6, with 4 bases in between. The CDR3 spans 13 residues. Germline CDR1 is LGHDT and CDR2 is YNNKEL (reference sequence). CDR3 protein: CASSQGSNSPLHF. CDR3 sequence (DNA): TGTGCCAGCAGCCAAGGTAGTAATTCACCCCTCCACTTT.

This rearrangement joins TRBV7-2 to TRBJ2-7; TRBD2 aligns across 9 bases. The CDR3 totals 13 residues. The germline CDR1 and CDR2 sequences are SGHTA and FQGNSA. V gave up 4 bases and J gave up 7 bases; unmatched junction bases: 5. The CDR3 protein is CASSSSGMEEQYF. The DNA of the CDR3 is TGTGCCAGCAGCTCTAGCGGGATGGAGGAGCAGTACTTC.

The rearrangement joins TRBV4-1 to TRBJ1-2; TRBD1 matches 7 bases. V lost 1 base and J lost 3; bases outside the gene matches: 5. The CDR3 is 15 residues long. The germline V gene encodes CDR1 MGHRA and CDR2 YSYEKL. Here the CDR3 DNA reads TGCGCCAGCAGCCAAGGACAGGGCAAAGACTATGGCTACACCTTC. It is translated as CASSQGQGKDYGYTF.

The V gene is TRBV7-2, the J gene TRBJ2-1, with TRBD2 matching 12 bases. With 5 bases clipped from V and 7 bases from J, the junction kept 6 bases outside the gene matches. The CDR3 has 15 amino acids. CDR1 is SGHTA, CDR2 FQGNSA, per germline. CDR3 DNA: TGTGCCAGCAGCCCAAGACTAGCGGGAGATAATGAGCAGTTCTTC. Translating gives CASSPRLAGDNEQFF.

CDR3 nucleotide sequence: TGTGCCAGCAGTCCCCACTCAGGGATTACGGATGAAAAACTGTTTTTT. It codes for CASSPHSGITDEKLFF. The gene calls are TRBV28 and TRBJ1-4; tentatively, D is TRBD1 (5 bases). The ends were cut back, 5 bases at V and 6 bases at J, with 19 bases in the middle. The germline V gene has CDR1 MDHEN and CDR2 SYDVKM. The CDR3 totals 16 residues.